One and the same sample provided the 21 T cell receptor beta chains below, sequenced in a study of shared clonotypes between healthy human individuals (dated by TCRdb to 2020 to 2021). Library preparation employed the immunoSEQ multiplex PCR assay. TCRdb retrieved this table from immuneACCESS and kept in-frame rearrangements only. Not all clones are present; in checked studies, unresolved V genes account for under half, and no reason is known for the remainder. In all, the sample holds about 2.4 million clones, and about 92% of those were seen once. The ten largest clones represent around 0.14% of the sample. Sequences were obtained from naive CD4+ T cells sorted from blood. In light of the paper, this sample's cell subset or site label describes: CD45RA+ positively selected. The receptor set was obtained from a man younger than 35 in good health.

In regard to this clone: The sample contains more than one DNA sequence encoding this CDR3. The rearrangement links TRBV20-1 to TRBJ2-3; D gene uncertain. The CDR3 loop spans 11 amino acids. Trimming stripped 4 bases from V and 1 base from J, with 3 bases between. CDR1 DFQATT and CDR2 SNEGSKA come from the germline V gene (reference sequence). CDR3 residues: CSATGTDTQYF. In nucleotides, the CDR3 is TGCAGTGCTACGGGCACAGATACGCAGTATTTT.

The chain links TRBV27 to TRBJ2-7; D is perhaps TRBD2 (6 bases). V was pared by 11 bases and J by 0 bases, with 17 bases between. The CDR3 consists of 14 residues. Germline assignment: CDR1 MNHEY and CDR2 SMNVEV (reference sequence). This CDR3 is CAGVGGASSYEQYF. The DNA of the CDR3 is TGTGCCGGCGTCGGAGGGGCTAGCTCCTACGAGCAGTACTTC.

V and J are TRBV6-6 and TRBJ1-1; D is unresolved. This CDR3 is built from 15 residues. Germline CDR1 is MNHNY and CDR2 is SVGAGI (reference sequence). With 1 base removed from V and 3 bases from J, the gap between germline ends came to 12 bases. This chain's CDR3 is CASSYFTTRDTEAFF. In DNA form, the CDR3 reads TGTGCCAGCAGTTACTTCACGACGAGGGACACTGAAGCTTTCTTT.

Points on this clone: Distinct nucleotide sequences in the sample also encode this CDR3. The chain uses TRBV5-1 and TRBJ2-2; 7 positions agree with TRBD1. Looked up from germline, CDR1 is SGHRS and CDR2 is YFSETQ. The CDR3 is 16 residues long. The J segment lost 0 bases and the V segment lost 0 bases, leaving 2 bases of the junction unmatched. CDR3 coding DNA: TGCGCCAGCAGCTTGGTAGGGACAGCGAACACCGGGGAGCTGTTTTTT. Translation: CASSLVGTANTGELFF.

J is TRBJ1-2 and V is TRBV6-5; 9 nucleotides match TRBD1. V trimming: 5 bases; J trimming: 8 bases; junction bases outside the gene matches: 6. The germline CDR1 and CDR2 sequences are MNHEY and SVGAGI. CDR3 length: 13 residues. The CDR3 DNA is TGTGCCAGCAGTCCCGGGACAGGGAACGGCTACACCTTC. As protein: CASSPGTGNGYTF.

V usage is TRBV25-1 and J usage is TRBJ2-1; maybe TRBD2 (7 bases). CDR3 length equals 16 residues. CDR1 and CDR2 from the germline V gene are MGHDK and SYGVNS. V was clipped by 4 bases and J by 7 bases, with 20 bases between them. The CDR3 loop reads CASSVSKGGPGNEQFF. In DNA form, the CDR3 reads TGTGCCAGCAGTGTCTCAAAGGGGGGGCCGGGGAATGAGCAGTTCTTC.

V usage is TRBV4-2 and J usage is TRBJ2-3; no clear D gene. V dropped 0 bases and J dropped 11 bases, with 12 bases sitting between them. CDR3 length: 13 residues. Germline CDR1 LGHNA, CDR2 YNFKEQ. This chain's CDR3 is CASSQEPAPEQYF. The CDR3 region has the DNA TGTGCCAGCAGCCAAGAGCCGGCACCGGAGCAGTATTTT.

CDR3 protein: CASSWGQGTNSPLHF. The CDR3 bases are TGTGCCAGCAGTTGGGGACAGGGAACTAATTCACCCCTCCACTTT. The chain uses TRBV5-4 and TRBJ1-6; 9 bases agree with TRBD1. V shed 5 bases and J 6 bases; nucleotides not matched to a gene: 6. CDR1 is SGHNT, CDR2 YYREEE, per germline (reference sequence). This CDR3 comprises 15 residues.

V gene TRBV7-2 combines with J gene TRBJ2-3; TRBD2 matches at 11 bases. Germline assignment: CDR1 SGHTA and CDR2 FQGNSA. V lost 4 bases and J lost 8; bases outside the gene matches: 11. The CDR3 is made up of 16 amino acids. The CDR3 bases are TGTGCCAGCAGCTCGATGGGACTAGCGGAGTTCGTTACGCAGTATTTT. Translated, it gives CASSSMGLAEFVTQYF.

The V and J genes are TRBV28 and TRBJ2-5; TRBD2 matches at 9 bases. The germline V gene encodes CDR1 MDHEN and CDR2 SYDVKM. CDR3 length: 15 amino acids. Unmatched junction bases numbered 6, after V lost 6 bases and J lost 1 base. The CDR3 nucleotides are TGTGCCAGCAGCTTAGCGGGGGACTTCCAAGAGACCCAGTACTTC. Encoded protein: CASSLAGDFQETQYF.

Turning to this clone: The sample has other DNA sequences that encode this CDR3 too. The chain recombines TRBV18 with TRBJ2-5, with D perhaps assigned TRBD1 or TRBD2 (5 bases each). This CDR3 spans 13 amino acids. Germline assignment: CDR1 KGHSH and CDR2 LQKENI. V gave up 2 bases and J gave up 1 base, with 5 bases separating them. The CDR3 reads CASSPGTQETQYF. The CDR3, as DNA: TGTGCCAGCTCACCAGGGACCCAAGAGACCCAGTACTTC. Variable domain in full (rest from reference TRBV18 and TRBJ2-5): NAGVMQNPRHLVRRRGQEARLRCSPMKGHSHVYWYRQLPEEGLKFMVYLQKENIIDESGMPKERFSAEFPKEGPSILRIQQVVRGDSAAYFCASSPGTQETQYFGPGTRLLVL.

The V and J genes are TRBV4-1 and TRBJ1-6, with D unclear. The CDR3 covers 16 residues. In germline, CDR1 is MGHRA, CDR2 YSYEKL. The V and J ends lost 1 base and 0 bases respectively, with 7 bases between them. CDR3 DNA: TGCGCCAGCAGCCAAGGGGGAGACTCCTATAATTCACCCCTCCACTTT. As protein: CASSQGGDSYNSPLHF.

On this clone: This same CDR3 is encoded by further DNA sequences in the sample. The rearrangement uses TRBV27 and TRBJ2-6; D is uncertain. The V gene lost 0 bases and the J gene lost 4 bases, with 4 bases spanning the gap. CDR1 MNHEY and CDR2 SMNVEV come from the germline V gene (reference sequence). The CDR3 covers 14 residues. The CDR3 DNA reads as TGTGCCAGCAGTTTATCGGGCGGGGCCAACGTCCTGACTTTC. Amino acids: CASSLSGGANVLTF.

A word on this clone: The sample holds other DNA sequences that translate to the same CDR3. The rearrangement links TRBV5-4 to TRBJ2-3; 9 positions match TRBD1. Germline CDR1 SGHNT, CDR2 YYREEE (reference sequence). V shed 0 bases, J shed 3 bases, and the junction held 2 bases outside the gene matches. This CDR3 comprises 15 residues. CDR3 residues: CASSLGGTGTDTQYF. CDR3 nucleotides: TGTGCCAGCAGCTTGGGTGGGACAGGGACAGATACGCAGTATTTT. Variable domain in full (rest from reference TRBV5-4 and TRBJ2-3): ETGVTQSPTHLIKTRGQQVTLRCSSQSGHNTVSWYQQALGQGPQFIFQYYREEENGRGNFPPRFSGLQFPNYSSELNVNALELDDSALYLCASSLGGTGTDTQYFGPGTRLTVL.

The genes are TRBV30 and TRBJ1-1; D unresolved. V lost 1 base and J lost 1, with 4 bases in between. The CDR3 length is 12 residues. Germline loops: CDR1 GTSNPN, CDR2 SVGIG (reference sequence). The CDR3 DNA follows: TGTGCCTGGAGTGCTAGGAACACTGAAGCTTTCTTT. Translating it yields CAWSARNTEAFF.

The J gene is TRBJ2-7, the V gene TRBV7-6; 11 bases fit TRBD2. CDR1 and CDR2 from the germline V gene are SGHVS and FNYEAQ. The CDR3 extends over 16 amino acids. V lost 5 bases, J lost 7 bases, and 13 bases stayed unmatched. The CDR3 sequence is CASSPSVAGGPGEQYF. In nucleotides, the CDR3 is TGTGCCAGCAGCCCATCCGTAGCGGGAGGGCCGGGGGAGCAGTACTTC.

This sequence joins TRBV11-2 and TRBJ2-4, with 10 positions matching TRBD2. V shed 5 bases, J shed 7 bases, and the junction held 5 bases outside the gene matches. This CDR3 has 14 amino acids. Germline assignment: CDR1 SGHAT and CDR2 FQNNGV. The CDR3 region has the DNA TGTGCCAGCAGCCCCCCGGGACTAGCGAACATTCAGTACTTC. Translation: CASSPPGLANIQYF.

The rearrangement uses TRBV5-4 and TRBJ1-1, with D unclear. The CDR3 has 14 residues. V was clipped by 1 base and J by 0 bases, with 7 bases between them. Germline CDR1 is SGHNT and CDR2 is YYREEE (reference sequence). The CDR3 sequence is CASSLTQMNTEAFF. DNA for the CDR3: TGTGCCAGCAGCTTGACACAGATGAACACTGAAGCTTTCTTT.

This clone has only a few counts. CDR3 loop: CASSQDRVVEAFF. DNA of the CDR3: TGTGCCAGCAGCCAAGACAGGGTTGTCGAAGCTTTCTTT. The chain recombines TRBV11-2 with TRBJ1-1, with 7 bases matching TRBD1. V lost 5 bases and J lost 8; bases outside the gene matches: 8. The CDR3 is 13 residues long. Germline CDR1 and CDR2: SGHAT and FQNNGV.

This chain links TRBV5-1 with TRBJ2-3, with a weak D call TRBD2 (5 bases). This CDR3 contains 13 residues. Trimming cost V 4 bases and J 1 base, with 7 bases left between them. Germline lookup yields CDR1 SGHRS and CDR2 YFSETQ. In DNA form, the CDR3 reads TGCGCCAGCAGCCGTAGCGGCACAGATACGCAGTATTTT. Its protein is CASSRSGTDTQYF.

The sample holds one count of this clone. Within the sample, other DNA sequences also encode this same CDR3. The chain joins TRBV10-3 to TRBJ1-5, with 9 bases identical to TRBD1. Germline V gives CDR1 ENHRY, CDR2 SYGVKD. This CDR3 region has 13 residues. V lost 4 bases, J lost 6 bases, and 1 base stayed unmatched. CDR3 DNA: TGTGCCATCAGTGGGACAGGGGTTCAGCCCCAGCATTTT. It yields the protein CAISGTGVQPQHF.